This paragraph covers one T cell receptor (beta chain) sequence. The antigen is unknown. Germline V CDR1 and CDR2: SNHLY, FYNNEI. Between the trimmed V and J ends, which lost 3 bases and 7 bases, there was a span of 18 bases. The CDR3 spans 15 residues. This PCR relied on a set of 60 Vbeta primers and 13 Jbeta primers. Only in-frame clones appear in the TCRdb table, and some are missing; sequencing was by immunoSEQ multiplex PCR. Of 95,000 to 100,000 clones in the sample, 60% to 75% were seen once. This specimen belongs to a study of cytomegalovirus exposure and HLA in healthy donors. Study results and caveats: Diagnosis of cytomegalovirus status made by the classifier reportedly showed high specificity and sensitivity.

The sequencing input was PBMCs. This chain links TRBV2 with TRBJ1-2; tentatively, D is TRBD1 (6 bases). The sequence derives from a man aged 50 to 60 in good health and CMV-seronegative. The CDR3 DNA follows: TGTGCCAGCAGTGAGTCTTACAGGGTGAGCGGTGGCTACACCTTC. It translates to CASSESYRVSGGYTF.